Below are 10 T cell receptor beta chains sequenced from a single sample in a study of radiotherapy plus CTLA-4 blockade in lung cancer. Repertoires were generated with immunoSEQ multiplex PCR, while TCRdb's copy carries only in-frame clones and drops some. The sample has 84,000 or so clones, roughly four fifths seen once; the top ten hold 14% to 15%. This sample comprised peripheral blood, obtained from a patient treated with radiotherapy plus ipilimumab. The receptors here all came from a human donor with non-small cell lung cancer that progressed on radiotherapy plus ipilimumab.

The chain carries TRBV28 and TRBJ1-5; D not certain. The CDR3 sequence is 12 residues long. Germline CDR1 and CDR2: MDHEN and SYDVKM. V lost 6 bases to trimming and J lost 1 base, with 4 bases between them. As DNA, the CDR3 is TGTGCCAGCAGGGGAAGCAATCAGCCCCAGCATTTT. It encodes CASRGSNQPQHF.

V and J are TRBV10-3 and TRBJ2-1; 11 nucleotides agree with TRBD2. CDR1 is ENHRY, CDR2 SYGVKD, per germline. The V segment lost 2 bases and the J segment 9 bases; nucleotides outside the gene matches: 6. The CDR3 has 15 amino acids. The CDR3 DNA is TGTGCCATCAGTGAGGTGGTAGCGGGAGGGAGTGAGCAGTTCTTC. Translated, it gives CAISEVVAGGSEQFF.

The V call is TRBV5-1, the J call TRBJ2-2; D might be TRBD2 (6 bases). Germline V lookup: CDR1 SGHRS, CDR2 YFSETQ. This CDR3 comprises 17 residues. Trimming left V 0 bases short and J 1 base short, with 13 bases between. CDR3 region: CASSLDPERVNTGELFF. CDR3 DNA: TGCGCCAGCAGCTTGGATCCAGAGCGGGTGAACACCGGGGAGCTGTTTTTT.

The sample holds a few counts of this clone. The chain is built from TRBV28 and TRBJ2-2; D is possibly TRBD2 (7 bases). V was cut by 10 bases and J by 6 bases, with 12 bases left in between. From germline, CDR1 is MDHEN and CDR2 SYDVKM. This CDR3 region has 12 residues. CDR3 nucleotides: TGTGCCACCATCGGGGGGCCCGGGGAGCTGTTTTTT. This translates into CATIGGPGELFF.

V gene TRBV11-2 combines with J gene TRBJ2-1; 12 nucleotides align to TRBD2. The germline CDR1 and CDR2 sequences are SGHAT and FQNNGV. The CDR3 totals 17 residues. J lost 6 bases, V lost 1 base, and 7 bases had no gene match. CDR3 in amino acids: CASSLVVASGGANEQFF. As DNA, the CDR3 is TGTGCCAGCAGCTTAGTCGTCGCTAGCGGGGGGGCCAATGAGCAGTTCTTC. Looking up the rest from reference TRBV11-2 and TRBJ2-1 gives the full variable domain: EAGVAQSPRYKIIEKRQSVAFWCNPISGHATLYWYQQILGQGPKLLIQFQNNGVVDDSQLPKDRFSAERLKGVDSTLKIQPAKLEDSAVYLCASSLVVASGGANEQFFGPGTRLTVL.

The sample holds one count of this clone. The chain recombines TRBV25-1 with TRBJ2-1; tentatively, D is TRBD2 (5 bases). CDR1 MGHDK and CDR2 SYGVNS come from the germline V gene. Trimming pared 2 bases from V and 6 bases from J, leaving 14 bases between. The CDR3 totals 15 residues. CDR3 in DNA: TGTGCCAGCAGTGAAAGCGGCCCCCGCACCAATGAGCAGTTCTTC. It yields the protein CASSESGPRTNEQFF.

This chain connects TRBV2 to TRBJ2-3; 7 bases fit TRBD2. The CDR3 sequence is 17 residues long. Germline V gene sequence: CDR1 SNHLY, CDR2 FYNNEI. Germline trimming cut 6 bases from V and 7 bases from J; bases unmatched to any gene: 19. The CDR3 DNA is TGTGCCAGCAGAAGCCCCAGCTTGGGCGGGGGACGACATACGCAGTATTTT. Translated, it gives CASRSPSLGGGRHTQYF.

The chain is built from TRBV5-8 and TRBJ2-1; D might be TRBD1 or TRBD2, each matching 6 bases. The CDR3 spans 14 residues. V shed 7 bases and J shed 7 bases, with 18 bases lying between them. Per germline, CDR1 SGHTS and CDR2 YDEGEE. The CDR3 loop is CASVDWGALNEQFF. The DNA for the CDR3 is TGTGCCAGCGTGGATTGGGGGGCCTTAAATGAGCAGTTCTTC.

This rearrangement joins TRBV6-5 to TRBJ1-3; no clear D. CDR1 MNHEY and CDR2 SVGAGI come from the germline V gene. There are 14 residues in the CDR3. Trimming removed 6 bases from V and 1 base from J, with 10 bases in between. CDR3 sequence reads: CASRLAGSGNTIYF. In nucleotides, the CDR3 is TGTGCCAGCAGGTTAGCGGGTTCTGGAAACACCATATATTTT.

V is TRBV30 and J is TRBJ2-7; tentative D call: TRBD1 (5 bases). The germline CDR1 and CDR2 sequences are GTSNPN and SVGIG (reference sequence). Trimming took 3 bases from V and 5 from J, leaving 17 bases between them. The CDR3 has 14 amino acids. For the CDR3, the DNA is TGTGCCTGGAGCCCCCCTGGGGCACGGAACGAGCAGTACTTC. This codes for CAWSPPGARNEQYF.